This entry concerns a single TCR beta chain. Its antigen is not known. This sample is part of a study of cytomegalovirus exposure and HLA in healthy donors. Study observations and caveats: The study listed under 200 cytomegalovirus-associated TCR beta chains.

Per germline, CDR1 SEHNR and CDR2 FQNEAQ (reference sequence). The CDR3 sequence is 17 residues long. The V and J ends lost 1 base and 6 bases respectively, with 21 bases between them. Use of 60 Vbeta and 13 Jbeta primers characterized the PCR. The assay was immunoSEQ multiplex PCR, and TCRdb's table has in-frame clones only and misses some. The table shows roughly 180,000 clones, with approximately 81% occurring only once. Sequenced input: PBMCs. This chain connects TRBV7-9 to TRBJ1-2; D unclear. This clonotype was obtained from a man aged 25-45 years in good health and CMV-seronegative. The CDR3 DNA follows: TGTGCCAGCAGCTTAGTCCAAGGCAGGCCGATGATGGATGGCTACACCTTC. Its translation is CASSLVQGRPMMDGYTF.